Following are 2 T cell receptor beta chains from one sample sequenced in a study of T cells in Graves' hyperthyroidism and ophthalmopathy. Researchers amplified the TCR beta CDR3 regions from RNA transcripts. A first-round RT-PCR of the TCR CDR3 used the HTBI primer set. TCRdb processed the multiplex PCR reads anew with MiXCR; each CDR3 protein has one entry. This sample has under 300,000 distinct CDR3 sequences, with about 25% found just once. The sequencing sample was made of blood. These receptors were obtained from a man aged 35-49 years with Graves' hyperthyroidism that later progressed to Graves' ophthalmopathy.

This clonotype was recorded many times. The rearrangement uses TRBV4-1 and TRBJ1-1, with 9 positions matching TRBD1. Germline V CDR1 and CDR2: MGHRA, YSYEKL. This CDR3 contains 16 residues. V shed 0 bases, J shed 4 bases, and the junction held 6 bases outside the gene matches. The CDR3 DNA reads as TGCGCCAGCAGCCAAGATGGGGACAGGGAGTTCACTGAAGCTTTCTTT. Protein sequence: CASSQDGDREFTEAFF.

This chain links TRBV12-3 or TRBV12-4 with TRBJ2-2; D gene unclear. The V gene lost 5 bases and the J gene lost 5 bases, with 18 bases spanning the gap. The CDR3 length is 16 residues. The CDR3 nucleotides read TGTGCCAGCAGTCCAACGGGTACCCAAGGGACCGGGGAGCTGTTTTTT. Its translation is CASSPTGTQGTGELFF.